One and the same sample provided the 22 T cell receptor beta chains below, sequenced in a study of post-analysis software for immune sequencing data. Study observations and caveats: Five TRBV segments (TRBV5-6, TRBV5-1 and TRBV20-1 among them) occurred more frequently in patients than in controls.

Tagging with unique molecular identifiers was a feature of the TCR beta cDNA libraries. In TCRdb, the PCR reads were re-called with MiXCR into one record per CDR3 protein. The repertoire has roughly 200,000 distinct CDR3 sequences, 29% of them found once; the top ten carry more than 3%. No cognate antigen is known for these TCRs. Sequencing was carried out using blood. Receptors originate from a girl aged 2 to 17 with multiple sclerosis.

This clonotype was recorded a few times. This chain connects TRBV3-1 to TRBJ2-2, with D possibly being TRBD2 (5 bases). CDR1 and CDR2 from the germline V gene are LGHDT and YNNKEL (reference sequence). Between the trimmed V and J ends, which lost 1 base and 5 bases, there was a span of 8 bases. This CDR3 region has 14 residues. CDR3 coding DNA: TGTGCCAGCAGCCAAGGCGGGCGTACCGGGGAGCTGTTTTTT. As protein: CASSQGGRTGELFF.

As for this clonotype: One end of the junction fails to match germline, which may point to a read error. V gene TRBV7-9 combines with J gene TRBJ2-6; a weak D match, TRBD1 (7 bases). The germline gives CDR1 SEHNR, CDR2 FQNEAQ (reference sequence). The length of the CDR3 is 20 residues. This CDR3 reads CASSPTKGTVSLTGASVPTF. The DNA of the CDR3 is TGTGCCAGCAGCCCTACCAAGGGGACAGTCTCATTGACGGGGGCCAGCGTCCCGACTTTC.

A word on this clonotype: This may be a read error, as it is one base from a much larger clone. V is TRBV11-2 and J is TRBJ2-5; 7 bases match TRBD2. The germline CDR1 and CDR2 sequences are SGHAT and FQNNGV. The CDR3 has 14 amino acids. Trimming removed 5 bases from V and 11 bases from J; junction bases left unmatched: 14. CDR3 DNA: TGTGCCAGCAGCCCCCGAGTAAATGCGGGAGAGCAGTACTTC. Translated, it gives CASSPRVNAGEQYF.

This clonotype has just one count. CDR3 in amino acids: CASRGFGLQGGYEQFF. The CDR3 region has the DNA TGTGCCAGCAGAGGGTTCGGGCTGCAAGGGGGTTACGAGCAGTTCTTC. This chain uses TRBV2 with TRBJ2-1; TRBD1 might be the D (6 bases). The CDR3 is 16 residues long. CDR1 is SNHLY, CDR2 FYNNEI, per germline. The germline V and J ends were trimmed by 6 bases and 10 bases, with 25 bases remaining between them.

The CDR3 DNA follows: TGTGCCAGCAGCCAAAGGCAGGGAAGCAATCAGCCCCAGCATTTT. Its translation is CASSQRQGSNQPQHF. The chain links TRBV4-2 to TRBJ1-5; possible D gene TRBD1, 5 bases. Germline V gene sequence: CDR1 LGHNA, CDR2 YNFKEQ. The CDR3 length is 15 residues. The ends were cut back, 2 bases at V and 1 base at J, with 9 bases in the middle.

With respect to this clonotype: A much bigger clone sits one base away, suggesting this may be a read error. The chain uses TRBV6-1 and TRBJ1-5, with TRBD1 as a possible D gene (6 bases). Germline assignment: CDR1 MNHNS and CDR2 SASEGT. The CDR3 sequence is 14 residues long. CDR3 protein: CASKGHGGNQPRHF. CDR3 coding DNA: TGTGCCAGCAAGGGTCATGGGGGCAATCAGCCCCGGCATTTT.

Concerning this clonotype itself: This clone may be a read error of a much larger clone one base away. This CDR3 is CASSPLCGEQFF. CDR3 DNA: TGTGCCAGCAGTCCCCTCTGCGGTGAGCAGTTCTTC. The J gene is TRBJ2-1, the V gene TRBV28, with D unclear. Germline values: CDR1 MDHEN, CDR2 SYDVKM. The CDR3 is 12 amino acids. V was cut by 5 bases and J by 9 bases, with 11 bases left in between.

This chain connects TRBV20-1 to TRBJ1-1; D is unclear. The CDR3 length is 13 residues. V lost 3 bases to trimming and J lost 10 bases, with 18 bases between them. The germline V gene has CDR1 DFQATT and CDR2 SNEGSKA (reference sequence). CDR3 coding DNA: TGCAGTGCTAGGTTGATTGGGGTCGGTCCAGCTTTCTTT. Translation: CSARLIGVGPAFF.

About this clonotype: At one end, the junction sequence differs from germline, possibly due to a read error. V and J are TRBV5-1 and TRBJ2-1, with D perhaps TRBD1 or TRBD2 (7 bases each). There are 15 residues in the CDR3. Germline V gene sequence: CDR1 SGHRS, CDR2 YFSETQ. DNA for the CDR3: TGCGTCAGCACCCAGGGGGGGAGCTCCTACAATGAGCAGTTCTTC. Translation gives CVSTQGGSSYNEQFF.

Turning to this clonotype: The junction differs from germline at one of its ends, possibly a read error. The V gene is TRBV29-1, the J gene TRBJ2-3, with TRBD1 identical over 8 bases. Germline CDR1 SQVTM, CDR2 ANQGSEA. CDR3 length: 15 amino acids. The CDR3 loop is CSVEGGQGALDTRYF. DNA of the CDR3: TGCAGCGTTGAAGGGGGGCAGGGGGCTCTGGATACGCGGTATTTT.

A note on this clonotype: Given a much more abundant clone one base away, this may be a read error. The CDR3 loop reads CASGLRGGNYGYTF. DNA for the CDR3: TGTGCCAGCGGTCTCAGGGGGGGAAACTATGGCTACACCTTC. The chain joins TRBV6-5 to TRBJ1-2; 7 nucleotides align to TRBD1. The V gene end was trimmed by 8 bases and the J gene end by 2 bases; junction bases not matched to a gene: 8. This CDR3 is 14 amino acids long. Germline V gene sequence: CDR1 MNHEY, CDR2 SVGAGI.

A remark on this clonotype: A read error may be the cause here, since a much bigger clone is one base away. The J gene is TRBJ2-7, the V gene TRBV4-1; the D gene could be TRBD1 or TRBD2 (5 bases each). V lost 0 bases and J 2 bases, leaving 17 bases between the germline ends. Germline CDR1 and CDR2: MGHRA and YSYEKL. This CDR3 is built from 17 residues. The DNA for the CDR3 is TGCGCCAGCAGCCAAGAAGGTTTCGGGGCCTCTACCTACGAGCAGTACTTC. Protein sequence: CASSQEGFGASTYEQYF.

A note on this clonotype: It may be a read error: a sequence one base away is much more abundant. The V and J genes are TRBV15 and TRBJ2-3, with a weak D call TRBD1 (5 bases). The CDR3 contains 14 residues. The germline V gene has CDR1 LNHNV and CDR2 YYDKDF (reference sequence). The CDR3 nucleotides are TGTGCCATCAGCACGAGGATAGGGGCAGATACGCAGTATTTT. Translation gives CAISTRIGADTQYF.

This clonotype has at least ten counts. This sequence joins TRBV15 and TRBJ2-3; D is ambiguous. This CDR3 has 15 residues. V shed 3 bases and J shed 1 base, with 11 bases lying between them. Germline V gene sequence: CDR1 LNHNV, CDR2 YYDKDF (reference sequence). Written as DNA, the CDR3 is TGTGCCACCAGCAGTGGTCAGTTGCGCACAGATACGCAGTATTTT. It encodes CATSSGQLRTDTQYF.

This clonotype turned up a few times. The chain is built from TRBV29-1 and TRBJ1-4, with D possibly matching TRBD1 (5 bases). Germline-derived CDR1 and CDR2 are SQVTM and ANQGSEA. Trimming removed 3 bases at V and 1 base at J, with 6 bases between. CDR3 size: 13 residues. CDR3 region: CSVDGGTNEKLFF. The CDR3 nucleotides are TGCAGCGTTGATGGGGGAACTAATGAAAAACTGTTTTTT. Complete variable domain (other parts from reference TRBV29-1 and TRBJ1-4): SAVISQKPSRDICQRGTSLTIQCQVDSQVTMMFWYRQQPGQSLTLIATANQGSEATYESGFVIDKFPISRPNLTFSTLTVSNMSPEDSSIYLCSVDGGTNEKLFFGSGTQLSVL.

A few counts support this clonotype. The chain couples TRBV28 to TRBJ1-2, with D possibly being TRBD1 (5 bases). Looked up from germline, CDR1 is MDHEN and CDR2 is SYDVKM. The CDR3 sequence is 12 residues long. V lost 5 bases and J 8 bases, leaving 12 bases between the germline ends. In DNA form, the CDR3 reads TGTGCCAGCAGTAGGGGACGACGAGGCTACACCTTC. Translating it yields CASSRGRRGYTF.

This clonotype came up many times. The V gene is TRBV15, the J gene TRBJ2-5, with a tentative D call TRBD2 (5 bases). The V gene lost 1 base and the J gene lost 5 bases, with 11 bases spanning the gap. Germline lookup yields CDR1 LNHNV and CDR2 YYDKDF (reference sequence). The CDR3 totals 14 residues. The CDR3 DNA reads TGTGCCACCAGCAGAGGGATGGTAGCGGAGACCCAGTACTTC. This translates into CATSRGMVAETQYF.

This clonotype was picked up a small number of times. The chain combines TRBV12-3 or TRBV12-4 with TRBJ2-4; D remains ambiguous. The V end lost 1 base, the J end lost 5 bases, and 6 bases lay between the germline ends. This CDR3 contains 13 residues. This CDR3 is CASSLDSQNIQYF. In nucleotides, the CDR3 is TGTGCCAGCAGTTTAGACAGTCAAAACATTCAGTACTTC.

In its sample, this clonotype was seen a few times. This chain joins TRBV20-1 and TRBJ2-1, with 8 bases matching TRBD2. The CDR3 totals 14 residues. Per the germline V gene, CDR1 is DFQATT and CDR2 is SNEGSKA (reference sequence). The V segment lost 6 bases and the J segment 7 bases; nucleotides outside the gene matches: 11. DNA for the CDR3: TGCAGTGCCAAGGTTGTCGGGAGGGCAAATGAGCAGTTCTTC. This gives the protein CSAKVVGRANEQFF.

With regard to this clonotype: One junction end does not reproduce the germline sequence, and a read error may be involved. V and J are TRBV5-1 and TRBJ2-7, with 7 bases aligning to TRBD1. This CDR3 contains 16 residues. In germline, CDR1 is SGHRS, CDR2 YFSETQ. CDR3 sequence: CASSLRLGQPTYVQYF. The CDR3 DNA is TGCGCCAGCAGCCTGCGTTTGGGACAGCCAACCTACGTGCAGTACTTC.

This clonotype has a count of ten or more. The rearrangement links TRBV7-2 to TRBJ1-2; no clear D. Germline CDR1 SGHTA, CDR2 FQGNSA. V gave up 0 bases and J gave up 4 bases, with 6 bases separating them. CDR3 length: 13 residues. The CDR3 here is CASSLARGYGYTF. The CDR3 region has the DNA TGTGCCAGCAGCTTAGCCCGGGGCTATGGCTACACCTTC.

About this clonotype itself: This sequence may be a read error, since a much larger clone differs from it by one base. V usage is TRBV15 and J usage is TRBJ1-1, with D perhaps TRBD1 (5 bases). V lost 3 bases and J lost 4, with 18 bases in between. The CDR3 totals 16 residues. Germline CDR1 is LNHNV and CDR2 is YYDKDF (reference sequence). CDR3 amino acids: CATSRGRQGGVTEAFF. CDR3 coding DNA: TGTGCCACCAGCAGGGGCCGGCAGGGTGGGGTCACTGAAGCTTTCTTT.